This TCR beta chain was obtained from a study of metastatic and nonmetastatic thyroid tumors. In the study overall: The authors compared repertoires across blood and tumor or nodule tissue from malignant and benign thyroid patients. Study outcomes and limitations: A significant increase in TCR beta diversity was reportedly seen in malignant thyroid tumors relative to benign nodules, in blood and tumor.

Source study methods: The authors used CDR3 differences across clinicopathological groups to build a distant-metastasis classifier for papillary thyroid cancer. TCRdb called clones again from the PCR reads with MiXCR. TCRdb, rather than the study authors, made the V and J calls. The table includes 70,000 or so clones, 13% to 15% detected once. This CDR3 is built from 16 residues. Per germline, CDR1 MGHRA and CDR2 YSYEKL. The V gene end was trimmed by 1 base and the J gene end by 4 bases; junction bases not matched to a gene: 6. This clone was detected ten times or more. Its specificity is not known. Patients were all untreated before their thyroid surgery.

The sequence came from a male donor with papillary thyroid cancer or a benign thyroid nodule (not recorded which). Some clones in this sample may be carry-over from other donors' samples. The material sequenced was blood. The gene calls are TRBV4-1 and TRBJ1-5; 8 bases align to TRBD1. The CDR3 sequence: CASSQVGQGQNQPQHF. DNA of the CDR3: TGCGCCAGCAGCCAAGTAGGACAGGGCCAGAATCAGCCCCAGCATTTT.